The present TCR beta chain was sequenced within a study of cytomegalovirus exposure and HLA in healthy donors. Overall study results and limits: TCR beta V- and J-gene trimming was later associated with a missense DCLRE1C variant.

This clone was observed a handful of times. The antigen remains undetermined. From germline, CDR1 is ENHRY and CDR2 SYGVKD. Trimming pared 9 bases from V and 8 bases from J, leaving 13 bases between. The CDR3 has 11 residues. Vbeta (60) and Jbeta (13) primers were used in the PCR. TCRdb's copy holds only in-frame clones and misses some; the assay was immunoSEQ multiplex PCR. This sample carries 60,000 to 70,000 clones, 80% of them seen once, and the ten largest clones take roughly 4%. The sequencing sample was made of PBMCs. This clonotype was sampled from a woman in her 30s in good health and CMV-seronegative. The genes are TRBV10-3 and TRBJ1-2; D remains ambiguous. CDR3 sequence reads: CAIPFGEGYTF. The CDR3 DNA reads TGTGCCATACCATTCGGGGAAGGCTACACCTTC.